This T cell receptor beta chain is from a study of T-cell reconstitution after alpha-beta-depleted transplantation in children. The table lists this clonotype with many counts. Preparation of the TCRbeta library involved a method that used unique molecular identifiers. MiXCR, run by TCRdb on the PCR reads, gives a single entry per CDR3 protein. The sample consists of around 200,000 distinct CDR3 sequences, approximately 10% of them appearing once. This CDR3 spans 14 amino acids. Germline V gives CDR1 SGHNT, CDR2 YENEEA. V was clipped by 4 bases and J by 1 base, with 10 bases between them. The sample was PBMCs, taken before TCRalphabeta/CD19-depleted stem cell transplant. The rearrangement links TRBV11-3 to TRBJ1-1, with D hard to call. This clonotype was obtained from a child under two years old with acute myeloid leukemia, due to receive a stem cell transplant. The CDR3 spells CASSYAEGNTEAFF. CDR3 coding DNA: TGTGCCAGCAGCTATGCGGAGGGGAACACTGAAGCTTTCTTT.